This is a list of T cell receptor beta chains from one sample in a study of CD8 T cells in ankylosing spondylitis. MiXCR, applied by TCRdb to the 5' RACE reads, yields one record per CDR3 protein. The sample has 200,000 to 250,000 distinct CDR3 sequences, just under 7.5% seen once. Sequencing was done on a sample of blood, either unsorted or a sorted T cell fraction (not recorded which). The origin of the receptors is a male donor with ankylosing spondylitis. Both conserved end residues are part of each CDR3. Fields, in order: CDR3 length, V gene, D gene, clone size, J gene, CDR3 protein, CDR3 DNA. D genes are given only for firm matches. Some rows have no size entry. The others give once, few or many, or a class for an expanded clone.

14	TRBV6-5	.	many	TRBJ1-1	CASSYRVGHTEAFF	TGTGCCAGCAGTTACAGGGTCGGGCACACTGAAGCTTTCTTT
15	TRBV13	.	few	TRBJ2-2	CASSPSDSVTGELFF	TGTGCCAGCAGCCCGTCCGACAGCGTCACCGGGGAGCTGTTTTTT
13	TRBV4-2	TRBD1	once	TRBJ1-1	CASSFGTAYEAFF	TGTGCCAGCAGTTTCGGGACAGCATATGAAGCTTTCTTT
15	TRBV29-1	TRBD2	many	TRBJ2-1	CSVEGVLAGDNEQFF	TGCAGCGTTGAGGGGGTGCTAGCGGGAGATAATGAGCAGTTCTTC
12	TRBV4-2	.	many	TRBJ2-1	CASSQGDNEQFF	TGTGCCAGCAGCCAAGGAGACAATGAGCAGTTCTTC
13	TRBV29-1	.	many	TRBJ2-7	CSALTASSYEQYF	TGCAGCGCCCTAACCGCGAGCTCCTACGAGCAGTACTTC
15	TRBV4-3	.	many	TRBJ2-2	CASSHGRPGTGELFF	TGCGCCAGCAGCCACGGCAGGCCAGGGACCGGGGAGCTGTTTTTT
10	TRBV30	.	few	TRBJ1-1	CAWSDTEAFF	TGTGCCTGGAGTGACACTGAAGCTTTCTTT
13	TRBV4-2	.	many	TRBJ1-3	CASSQDSGNTIYF	TGTGCCAGCAGCCAGGACTCTGGAAACACCATATATTTT
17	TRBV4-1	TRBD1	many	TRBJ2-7	CASSGRKGQESSYEQYF	TGCGCCAGCAGCGGACGTAAGGGACAGGAATCCTCCTACGAGCAGTACTTC
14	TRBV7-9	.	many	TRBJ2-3	CASSHIRSTDTQYF	TGTGCCAGCAGTCACATCCGCAGCACAGATACGCAGTATTTT
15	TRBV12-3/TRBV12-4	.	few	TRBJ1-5	CASSPTEGSNQPQHF	TGTGCCAGCAGTCCAACCGAGGGGTCCAATCAGCCCCAGCATTTT
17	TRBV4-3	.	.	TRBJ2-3	CASSQDVPPGETDTQYF	TGCGCCAGCAGCCAAGATGTGCCCCCGGGGGAGACAGATACGCAGTATTTT
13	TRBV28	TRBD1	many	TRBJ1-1	CASSTDRGTEAFF	TGTGCCAGCAGCACGGACAGGGGCACTGAAGCTTTCTTT
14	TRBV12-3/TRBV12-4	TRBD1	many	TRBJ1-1	CASSLARGEHEAFF	TGTGCCAGCAGTTTAGCCAGGGGGGAACATGAAGCTTTCTTT
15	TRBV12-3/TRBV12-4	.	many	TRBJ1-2	CASSLSGTDNYGYTF	TGTGCCAGCAGTTTATCCGGGACGGATAACTATGGCTACACCTTC
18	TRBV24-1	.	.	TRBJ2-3	CATSDLVTAVGSTDTQYF	TGTGCCACCAGTGATTTGGTGACAGCGGTAGGGTCCACAGATACGCAGTATTTT
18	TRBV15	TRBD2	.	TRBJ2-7	CATSRAPGGAGMEGEQYF	TGTGCCACCAGCAGAGCCCCGGGGGGGGCTGGGATGGAGGGGGAGCAGTACTTC
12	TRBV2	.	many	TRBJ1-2	CAVNRGHYGYTF	TGTGCCGTAAACAGAGGACACTATGGCTACACCTTC
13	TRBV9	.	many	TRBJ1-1	CASSGGGGTEAFF	TGTGCCAGCAGCGGGGGGGGCGGCACTGAAGCTTTCTTT
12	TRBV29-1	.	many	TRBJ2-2	CSVVSVGGELFF	TGCAGCGTTGTCAGCGTGGGCGGGGAGCTGTTTTTT
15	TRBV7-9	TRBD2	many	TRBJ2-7	CASSEQVAGFYEQYF	TGTGCCAGCAGTGAGCAGGTAGCGGGATTCTACGAGCAGTACTTC
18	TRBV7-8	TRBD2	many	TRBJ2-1	CASSKDPGLAGIYNEQFF	TGTGCCAGCAGCAAAGACCCGGGACTAGCGGGAATCTACAATGAGCAGTTCTTC
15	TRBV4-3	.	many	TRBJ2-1	CASTLDQGGYNEQFF	TGCGCCAGCACCCTAGACCAGGGTGGCTACAATGAGCAGTTCTTC
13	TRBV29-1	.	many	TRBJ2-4	CSVEEGVRNIQYF	TGCAGCGTTGAGGAGGGGGTTAGGAACATTCAGTACTTC
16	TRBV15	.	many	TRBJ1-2	CATSSGIDGKNYGYTF	TGTGCCACCAGCAGTGGAATCGATGGGAAAAACTATGGCTACACCTTC
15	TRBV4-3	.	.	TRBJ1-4	CASSQGSGRNEKLFF	TGCGCCAGCAGCCAAGGTTCAGGACGGAATGAAAAACTGTTTTTT
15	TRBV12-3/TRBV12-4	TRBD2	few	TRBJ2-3	CATTWLAGLTDTQYF	TGTGCCACCACTTGGTTAGCGGGTCTCACAGATACGCAGTATTTT
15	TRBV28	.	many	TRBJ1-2	CASSFGQYVNYGYTF	TGTGCCAGCAGTTTTGGACAGTATGTAAACTATGGCTACACCTTC
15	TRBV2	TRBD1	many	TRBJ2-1	CASSEWDRVRNEQFF	TGTGCCAGCAGTGAATGGGACAGGGTCCGCAATGAGCAGTTCTTC
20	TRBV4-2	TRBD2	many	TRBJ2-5	CASSQEWTSGGLFLQETQYF	TGTGCCAGCAGCCAAGAGTGGACTAGCGGGGGGCTTTTTCTTCAAGAGACCCAGTACTTC
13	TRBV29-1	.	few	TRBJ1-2	CSVFDRSNYGYTF	TGCAGCGTCTTCGACAGATCTAACTATGGCTACACCTTC
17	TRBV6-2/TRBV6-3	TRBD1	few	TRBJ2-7	CASSYSLPGQGGYEQYF	TGTGCCAGCAGTTACTCTCTTCCCGGACAGGGAGGCTACGAGCAGTACTTC